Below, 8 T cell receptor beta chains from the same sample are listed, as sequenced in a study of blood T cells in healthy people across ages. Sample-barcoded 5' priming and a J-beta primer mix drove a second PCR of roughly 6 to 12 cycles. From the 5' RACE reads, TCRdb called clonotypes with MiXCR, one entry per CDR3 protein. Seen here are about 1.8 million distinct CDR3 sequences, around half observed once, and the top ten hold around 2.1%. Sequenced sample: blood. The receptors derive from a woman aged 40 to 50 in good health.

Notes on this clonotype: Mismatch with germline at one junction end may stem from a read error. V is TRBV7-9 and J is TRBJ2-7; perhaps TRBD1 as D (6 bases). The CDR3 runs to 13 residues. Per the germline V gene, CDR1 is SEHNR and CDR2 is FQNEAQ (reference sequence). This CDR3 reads CASSLSGVYGQYF. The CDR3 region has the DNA TGTGCCAGCAGCTTATCAGGGGTTTACGGGCAGTACTTC.

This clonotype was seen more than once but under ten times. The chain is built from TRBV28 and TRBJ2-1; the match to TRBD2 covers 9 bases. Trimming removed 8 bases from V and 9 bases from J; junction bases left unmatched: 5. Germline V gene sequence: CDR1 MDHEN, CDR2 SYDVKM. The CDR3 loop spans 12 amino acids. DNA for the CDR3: TGTGCCAGCTGTAGCGGGGGTGGTGAGCAGTTCTTC. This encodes CASCSGGGEQFF.

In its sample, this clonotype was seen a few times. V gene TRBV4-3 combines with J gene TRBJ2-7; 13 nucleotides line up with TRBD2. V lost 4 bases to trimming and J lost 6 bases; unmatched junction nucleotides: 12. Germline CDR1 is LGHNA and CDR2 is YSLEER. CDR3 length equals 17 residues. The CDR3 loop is CASSPVTFTSGRAEQYF. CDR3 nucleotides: TGCGCCAGCAGCCCCGTTACTTTCACTAGCGGGAGGGCCGAGCAGTACTTC.

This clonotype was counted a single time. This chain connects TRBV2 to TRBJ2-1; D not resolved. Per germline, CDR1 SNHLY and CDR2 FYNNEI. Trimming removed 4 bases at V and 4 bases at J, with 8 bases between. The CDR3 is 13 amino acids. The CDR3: CASSALQYNEQFF. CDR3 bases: TGTGCCAGCAGTGCCCTCCAATACAATGAGCAGTTCTTC. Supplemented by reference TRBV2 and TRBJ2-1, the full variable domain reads EPEVTQTPSHQVTQMGQEVILRCVPISNHLYFYWYRQILGQKVEFLVSFYNNEISEKSEIFDDQFSVERPDGSNFTLKIRSTKLEDSAMYFCASSALQYNEQFFGPGTRLTVL.

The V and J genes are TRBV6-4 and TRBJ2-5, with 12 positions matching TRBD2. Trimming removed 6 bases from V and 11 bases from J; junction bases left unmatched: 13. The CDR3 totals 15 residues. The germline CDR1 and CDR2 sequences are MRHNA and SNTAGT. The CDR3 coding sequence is TGTGCCAGCAGCCCCCTAGCTAGCGGGGGGGATGAGCAGTACTTC. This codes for CASSPLASGGDEQYF.

The CDR3 loop is CASGLGLAGETQYF. The CDR3 bases are TGTGCCAGCGGACTTGGACTAGCTGGGGAGACCCAGTACTTC. The chain couples TRBV9 to TRBJ2-5; 8 bases map to TRBD2. The CDR3 runs to 14 residues. The V gene end was trimmed by 7 bases and the J gene end by 5 bases; junction bases not matched to a gene: 10. Germline loops: CDR1 SGDLS, CDR2 YYNGEE.

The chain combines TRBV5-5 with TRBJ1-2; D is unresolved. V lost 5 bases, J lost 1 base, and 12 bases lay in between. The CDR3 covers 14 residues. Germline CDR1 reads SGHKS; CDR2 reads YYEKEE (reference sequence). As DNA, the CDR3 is TGTGCCAGCAGTCCGGGCTCGCTTAACTATGGCTACACCTTC. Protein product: CASSPGSLNYGYTF.

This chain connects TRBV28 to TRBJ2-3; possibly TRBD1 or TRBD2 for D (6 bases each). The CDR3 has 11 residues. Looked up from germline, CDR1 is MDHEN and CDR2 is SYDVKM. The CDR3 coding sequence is TGTGCTCACAGGGAGGAAAATACGCAGTATTTT. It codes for CAHREENTQYF.